This entry features one TCR beta chain sequence. V was clipped by 4 bases and J by 5 bases; unmatched bases: 16. Germline-derived CDR1 and CDR2 are SGHRS and YFSETQ. This CDR3 has 18 residues. This sample stems from a study of shared clonotypes between healthy human individuals. Each sorted subset replicate got 200 ng genomic DNA, roughly 30,000 genomes. Sequencing used immunoSEQ multiplex PCR; TCRdb keeps in-frame clones, though not all of them. Of around 2.5 million clones listed, roughly 93% were seen once; the top ten hold 0.36%. Sequencing used naive CD4+ T cells from PBMCs. Documented subset: CD45RA+ positively selected. V usage is TRBV5-1 and J usage is TRBJ2-2; 8 positions agree with TRBD1. This receptor was obtained from a man between 18 and 35 years old in good health. Some clones in this sample may be carry-over from other donors' samples. CDR3: CASSLRGPSQIDTGELFF. The CDR3 DNA follows: TGCGCCAGCAGCCTCAGGGGGCCTTCCCAAATAGATACCGGGGAGCTGTTTTTT.